The rows below give T cell receptor beta chains drawn from one sample of a study of T cell changes during pregnancy in multiple sclerosis. Sequenced by immunoSEQ multiplex PCR; TCRdb stores in-frame clones only, minus some. Altogether 60,000 to 90,000 clones are present, 89% being singletons, with the ten largest covering 1.5% to 2%. Source: peripheral blood, taken before pregnancy. The receptors originated from a female donor with multiple sclerosis, enrolled in a pregnancy study. CDR3s include the opening cysteine and the closing phenylalanine or tryptophan. A D gene is named only where the DNA matches it firmly. Clone size is given for some rows only: seen once, a few or many times, or a class if the clone is expanded.

j_call d_call v_call clone_size cdr3_length cdr3_aa cdr3_nt
TRBJ2-2 TRBD2 TRBV2 once 14 CASSGGAWTGELFF TGTGCCAGTAGCGGGGGGGCTTGGACCGGGGAGCTGTTTTTT
TRBJ2-2 TRBD2 TRBV6-4 - 16 CASSDSAGGNTGELFF TGTGCCAGCAGTGACTCAGCGGGGGGGAACACCGGGGAGCTGTTTTTT
TRBJ2-7 - TRBV29-1 - 15 CSVEKTGPGPVEQYF TGCAGCGTTGAAAAGACAGGACCCGGGCCCGTCGAGCAGTACTTC
TRBJ2-5 - TRBV7-2 once 15 CASSLSFHLKETQYF TGTGCCAGCAGCTTATCTTTCCACCTAAAAGAGACCCAGTACTTC
TRBJ1-2 - TRBV4-1 - 14 CASSQAAGVYGYTF TGCGCCAGCAGCCAAGCCGCAGGGGTCTACGGCTACACCTTC
TRBJ1-3 - TRBV4-2 - 15 CASSQELTGGNTIYF TGTGCCAGCAGCCAAGAATTGACAGGTGGAAACACCATATATTTT
TRBJ1-2 - TRBV29-1 - 15 CSVVLRGLRWDGYTF TGCAGCGTTGTTCTTCGAGGGTTGAGGTGGGATGGCTACACCTTC
TRBJ2-2 - TRBV28 - 14 CASSLKGGPGELFF TGTGCCAGCAGTTTAAAGGGGGGGCCCGGGGAGCTGTTTTTT
TRBJ2-5 TRBD1 TRBV6-1 - 15 CASSRQGAAQETQYF TGTGCCAGCAGTCGACAGGGGGCTGCTCAAGAGACCCAGTACTTC
TRBJ1-2 - TRBV7-2 - 15 CASSLVRSANYGYTF TGTGCCAGCAGCTTAGTTCGGTCCGCTAACTATGGCTACACCTTC
TRBJ1-1 - TRBV11-2 - 15 CASSLLGHLNTEAFF TGTGCCAGCAGCCTCTTGGGACACCTGAACACTGAAGCTTTCTTT
TRBJ2-2 TRBD2 TRBV19 - 16 CASSIESSGGRGELFF TGTGCCAGTAGTATAGAGTCTAGCGGGGGGCGCGGGGAGCTGTTTTTT
TRBJ1-5 TRBD1 TRBV30 - 14 CAWSLGQGEQPQHF TGTGCCTGGAGCTTAGGACAGGGGGAGCAGCCCCAGCATTTT
TRBJ1-3 - TRBV6-1 - 13 CASSLTVGNTIYF TGTGCCAGCAGTCTAACAGTTGGAAACACCATATATTTT
TRBJ1-2 TRBD1 TRBV4-3 - 12 CASSQTRGGYTF TGCGCCAGCAGCCAGACCAGGGGGGGCTACACCTTC
TRBJ1-2 - TRBV29-1 - 16 CSVEDRGGGWEYGYTF TGCAGCGTTGAAGATCGGGGGGGAGGGTGGGAATATGGCTACACCTTC
TRBJ1-2 TRBD1 TRBV7-2 - 15 CASSLGTGVFYGYTF TGTGCCAGCAGCCTAGGCACAGGGGTTTTCTATGGCTACACCTTC